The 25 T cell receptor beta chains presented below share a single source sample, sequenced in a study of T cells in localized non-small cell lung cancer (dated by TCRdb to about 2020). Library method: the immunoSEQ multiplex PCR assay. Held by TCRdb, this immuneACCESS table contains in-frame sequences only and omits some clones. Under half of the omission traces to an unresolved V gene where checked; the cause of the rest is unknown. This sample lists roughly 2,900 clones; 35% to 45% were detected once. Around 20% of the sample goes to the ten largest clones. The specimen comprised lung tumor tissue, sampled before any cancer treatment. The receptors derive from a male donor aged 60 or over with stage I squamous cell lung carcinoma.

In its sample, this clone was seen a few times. The CDR3 DNA follows: TGTGCCAGCAGCTCTTCAGAGGGGACTAGCCACTACAATGAGCAGTTCTTC. Translated: CASSSSEGTSHYNEQFF. This sequence joins TRBV28 and TRBJ2-1; 9 positions agree with TRBD2. There are 17 residues in the CDR3. V was clipped by 6 bases and J by 3 bases; unmatched bases: 12. CDR1 is MDHEN and CDR2 is SYDVKM in the germline V gene. Full variable domain (rest looked up from reference TRBV28 and TRBJ2-1): DVKVTQSSRYLVKRTGEKVFLECVQDMDHENMFWYRQDPGLGLRLIYFSYDVKMKEKGDIPEGYSVSREKKERFSLILESASTNQTSMYLCASSSSEGTSHYNEQFFGPGTRLTVL.

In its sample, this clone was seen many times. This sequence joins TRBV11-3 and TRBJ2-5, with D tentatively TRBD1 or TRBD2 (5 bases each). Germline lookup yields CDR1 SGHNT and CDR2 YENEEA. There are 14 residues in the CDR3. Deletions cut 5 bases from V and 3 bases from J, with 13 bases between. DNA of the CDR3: TGTGCCAGCAGCAACCCCCGAGGGGAAGAGACCCAGTACTTC. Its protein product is CASSNPRGEETQYF.

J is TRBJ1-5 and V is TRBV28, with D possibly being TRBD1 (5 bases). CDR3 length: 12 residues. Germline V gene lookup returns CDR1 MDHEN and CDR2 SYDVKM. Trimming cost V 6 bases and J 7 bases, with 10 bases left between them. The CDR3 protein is CASRWGEQPQHF. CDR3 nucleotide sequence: TGTGCCAGCAGGTGGGGGGAGCAGCCCCAGCATTTT.

The chain's CDR3 is CATLTSGRYYEQYF. The DNA of the CDR3 is TGTGCCACCCTGACTAGCGGGAGGTACTACGAGCAGTACTTC. The chain uses TRBV28 and TRBJ2-7; 13 bases fit TRBD2. This CDR3 spans 14 amino acids. V shed 10 bases and J 3 bases; nucleotides not matched to a gene: 6. Germline V gives CDR1 MDHEN, CDR2 SYDVKM. Full variable domain (rest looked up from reference TRBV28 and TRBJ2-7): DVKVTQSSRYLVKRTGEKVFLECVQDMDHENMFWYRQDPGLGLRLIYFSYDVKMKEKGDIPEGYSVSREKKERFSLILESASTNQTSMYLCATLTSGRYYEQYFGPGTRLTVT.

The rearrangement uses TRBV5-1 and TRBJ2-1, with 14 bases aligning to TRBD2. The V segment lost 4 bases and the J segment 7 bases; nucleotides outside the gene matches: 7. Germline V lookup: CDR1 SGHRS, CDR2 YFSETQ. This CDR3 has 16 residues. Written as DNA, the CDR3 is TGCGCCAGCAGCCCGGGACTAGCGGGAGTAGGGAATGAGCAGTTCTTC. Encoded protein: CASSPGLAGVGNEQFF.

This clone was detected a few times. This CDR3 reads CASSPGPPRKTQYF. The CDR3 DNA sequence: TGTGCCAGCTCCCCGGGACCTCCAAGAAAGACCCAGTACTTC. V gene TRBV18 combines with J gene TRBJ2-5; D may match TRBD1 or TRBD2 (5 bases each). Germline values: CDR1 KGHSH, CDR2 LQKENI. The CDR3 loop spans 14 amino acids. V was clipped by 6 bases and J by 6 bases, with 17 bases between them.

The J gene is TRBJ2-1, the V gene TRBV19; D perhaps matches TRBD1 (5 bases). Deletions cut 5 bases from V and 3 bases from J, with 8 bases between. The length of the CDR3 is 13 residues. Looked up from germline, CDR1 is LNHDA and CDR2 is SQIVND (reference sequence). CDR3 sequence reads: CASSPRGYNEQFF. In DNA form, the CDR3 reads TGTGCCAGTAGTCCAAGGGGCTACAATGAGCAGTTCTTC.

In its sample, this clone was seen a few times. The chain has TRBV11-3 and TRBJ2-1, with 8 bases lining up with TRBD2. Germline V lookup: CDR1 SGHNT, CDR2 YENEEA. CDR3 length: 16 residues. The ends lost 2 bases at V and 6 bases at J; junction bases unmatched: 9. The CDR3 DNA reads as TGTGCCAGCAGCTTAAGGGGTAGCGGGACCCGCAATGAGCAGTTCTTC. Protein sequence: CASSLRGSGTRNEQFF.

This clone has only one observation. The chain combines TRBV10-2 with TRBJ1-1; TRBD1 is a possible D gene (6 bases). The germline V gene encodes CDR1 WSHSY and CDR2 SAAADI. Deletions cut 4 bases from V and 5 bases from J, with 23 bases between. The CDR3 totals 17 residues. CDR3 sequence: CASSGPLTGTKRTEAFF. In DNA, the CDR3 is TGCGCCAGCAGTGGCCCCCTCACCGGGACAAAGAGAACTGAAGCTTTCTTT.

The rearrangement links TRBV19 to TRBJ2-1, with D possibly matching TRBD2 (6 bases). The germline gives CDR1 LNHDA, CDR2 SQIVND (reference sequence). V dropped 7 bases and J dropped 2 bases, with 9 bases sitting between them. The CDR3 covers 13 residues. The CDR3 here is CASMGRTYNEQFF. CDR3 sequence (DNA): TGTGCCAGTATGGGGAGGACCTACAATGAGCAGTTCTTC.

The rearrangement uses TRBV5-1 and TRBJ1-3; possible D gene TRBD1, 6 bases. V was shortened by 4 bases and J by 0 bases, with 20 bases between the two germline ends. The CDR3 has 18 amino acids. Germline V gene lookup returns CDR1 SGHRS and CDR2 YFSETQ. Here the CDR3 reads CASSPTLRQELSGNTIYF. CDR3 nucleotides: TGCGCCAGCAGCCCGACCTTGAGACAGGAACTCTCTGGAAACACCATATATTTT.

The DNA for the CDR3 is TGTGCCATACGACTAGCGGGGAATGACAATGAGCAGTTCTTC. Residues: CAIRLAGNDNEQFF. This chain links TRBV10-3 with TRBJ2-1, with 11 positions matching TRBD2. After removal of 9 bases from V and 5 bases from J, the junction contained 6 bases not matched to a gene. The CDR3 loop spans 14 amino acids. Germline V gene sequence: CDR1 ENHRY, CDR2 SYGVKD.

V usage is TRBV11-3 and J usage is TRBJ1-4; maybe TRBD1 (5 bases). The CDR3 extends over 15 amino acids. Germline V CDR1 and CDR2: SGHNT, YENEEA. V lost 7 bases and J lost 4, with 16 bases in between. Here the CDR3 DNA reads TGTGCCAGCACCACCCCAGGCAGGGATAATGAAAAACTGTTTTTT. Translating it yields CASTTPGRDNEKLFF.

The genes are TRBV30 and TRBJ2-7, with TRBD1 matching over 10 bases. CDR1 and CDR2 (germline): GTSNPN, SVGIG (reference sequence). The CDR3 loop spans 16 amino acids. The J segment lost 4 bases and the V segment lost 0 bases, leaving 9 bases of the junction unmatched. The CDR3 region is CAWSVPGQGITYEQYF. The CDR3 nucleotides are TGTGCCTGGAGTGTACCGGGACAGGGGATAACTTACGAGCAGTACTTC.

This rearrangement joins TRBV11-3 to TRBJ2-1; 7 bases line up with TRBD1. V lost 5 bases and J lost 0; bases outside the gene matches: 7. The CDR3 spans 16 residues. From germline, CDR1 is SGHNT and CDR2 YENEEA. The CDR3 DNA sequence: TGTGCCAGCAGCATAGGACAGGCAAGCTCCTACAATGAGCAGTTCTTC. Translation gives CASSIGQASSYNEQFF.

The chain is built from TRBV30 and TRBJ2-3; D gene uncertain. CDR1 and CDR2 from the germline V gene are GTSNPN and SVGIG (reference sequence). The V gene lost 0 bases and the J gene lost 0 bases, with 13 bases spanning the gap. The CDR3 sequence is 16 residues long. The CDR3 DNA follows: TGTGCCTGGAGTGTACCCGCGGACCTAAGCACAGATACGCAGTATTTT. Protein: CAWSVPADLSTDTQYF.

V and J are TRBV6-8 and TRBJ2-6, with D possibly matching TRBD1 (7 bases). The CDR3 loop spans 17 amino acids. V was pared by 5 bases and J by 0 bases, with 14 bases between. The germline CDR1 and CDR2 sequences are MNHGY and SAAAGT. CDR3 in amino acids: CASSTGDSSSGANVLTF. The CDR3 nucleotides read TGTGCCAGCAGTACGGGGGACAGTAGCTCTGGGGCCAACGTCCTGACTTTC.

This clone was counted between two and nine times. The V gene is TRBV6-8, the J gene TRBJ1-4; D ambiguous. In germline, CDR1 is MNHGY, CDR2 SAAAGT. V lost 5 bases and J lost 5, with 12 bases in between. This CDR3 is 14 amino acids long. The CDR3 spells CASSVMAENEKLFF. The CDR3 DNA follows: TGTGCCAGCAGTGTCATGGCAGAGAATGAAAAACTGTTTTTT.

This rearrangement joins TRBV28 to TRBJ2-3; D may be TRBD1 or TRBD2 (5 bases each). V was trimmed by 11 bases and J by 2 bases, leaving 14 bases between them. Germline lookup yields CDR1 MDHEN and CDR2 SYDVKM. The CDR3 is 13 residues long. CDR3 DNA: TGTGCCGCCACAGGACTTTACACAGATACGCAGTATTTT. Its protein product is CAATGLYTDTQYF.

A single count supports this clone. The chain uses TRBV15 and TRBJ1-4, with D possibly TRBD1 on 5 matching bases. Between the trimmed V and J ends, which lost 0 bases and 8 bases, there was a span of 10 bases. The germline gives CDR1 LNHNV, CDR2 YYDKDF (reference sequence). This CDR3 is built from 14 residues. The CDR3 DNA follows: TGTGCCACCAGCAGAGAAGGGTGGGGGGAAAAACTGTTTTTT. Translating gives CATSREGWGEKLFF.

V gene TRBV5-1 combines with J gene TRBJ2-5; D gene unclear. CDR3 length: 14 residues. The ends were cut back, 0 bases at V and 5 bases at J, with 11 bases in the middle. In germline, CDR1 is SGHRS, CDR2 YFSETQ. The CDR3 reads CASSLEPAGETQYF. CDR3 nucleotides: TGCGCCAGCAGCTTGGAACCGGCCGGGGAGACCCAGTACTTC.

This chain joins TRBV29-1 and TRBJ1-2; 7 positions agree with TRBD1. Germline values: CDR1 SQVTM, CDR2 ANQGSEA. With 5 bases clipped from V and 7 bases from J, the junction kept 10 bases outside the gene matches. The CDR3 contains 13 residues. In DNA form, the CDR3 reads TGCAGCGTTACCCTACAGGGGAGAGGTGGCTACACCTTC. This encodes CSVTLQGRGGYTF. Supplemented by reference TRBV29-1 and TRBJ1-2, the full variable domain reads SAVISQKPSRDICQRGTSLTIQCQVDSQVTMMFWYRQQPGQSLTLIATANQGSEATYESGFVIDKFPISRPNLTFSTLTVSNMSPEDSSIYLCSVTLQGRGGYTFGSGTRLTVV.

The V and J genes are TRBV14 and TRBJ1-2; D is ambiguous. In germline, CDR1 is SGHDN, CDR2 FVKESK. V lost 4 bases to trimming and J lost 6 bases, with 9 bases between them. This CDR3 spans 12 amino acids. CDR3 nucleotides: TGTGCCAGCAGCCCCCAGTCTCATGGCTACACCTTC. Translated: CASSPQSHGYTF.

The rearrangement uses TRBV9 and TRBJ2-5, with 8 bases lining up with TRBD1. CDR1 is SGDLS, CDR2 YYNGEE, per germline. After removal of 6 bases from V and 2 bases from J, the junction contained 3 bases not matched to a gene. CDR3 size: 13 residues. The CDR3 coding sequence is TGTGCCAGCAAGGGACAGGCTCAAGAGACCCAGTACTTC. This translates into CASKGQAQETQYF.

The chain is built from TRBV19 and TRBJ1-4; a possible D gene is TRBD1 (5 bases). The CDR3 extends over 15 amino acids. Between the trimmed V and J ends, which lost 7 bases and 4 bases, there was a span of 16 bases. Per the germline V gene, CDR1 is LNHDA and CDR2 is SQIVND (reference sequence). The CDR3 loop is CASNSPQGSNEKLFF. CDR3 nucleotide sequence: TGTGCCAGTAATTCTCCCCAGGGAAGTAATGAAAAACTGTTTTTT. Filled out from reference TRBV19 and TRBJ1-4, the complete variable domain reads DGGITQSPKYLFRKEGQNVTLSCEQNLNHDAMYWYRQDPGQGLRLIYYSQIVNDFQKGDIAEGYSVSREKKESFPLTVTSAQKNPTAFYLCASNSPQGSNEKLFFGSGTQLSVL.